One and the same sample provided the 21 T cell receptor beta chains below, sequenced in a study of early T cells in non-severe SARS-CoV-2 infection. Using its own MiXCR run on the 5' RACE reads, TCRdb lists one record per CDR3 protein. The table lists over 50,000 distinct CDR3 sequences, around 8% of them singletons. The sequenced sample was whole blood. These receptors all come from an adult who was a healthcare worker with PCR-confirmed SARS-CoV-2 infection or an uninfected control (not recorded which).

Only a few counts were recorded for this clonotype. The chain links TRBV19 to TRBJ1-5, with D perhaps matching TRBD1 (5 bases). Trimming removed 5 bases at V and 2 bases at J, with 16 bases between. Germline V gene data show CDR1 as LNHDA and CDR2 as SQIVND (reference sequence). The CDR3 has 16 residues. CDR3 nucleotide sequence: TGTGCCAGTAGTGGGGCCCCCGGCGCAGGCAATCAGCCCCAGCATTTT. Encoded protein: CASSGAPGAGNQPQHF.

The V gene is TRBV6-5, the J gene TRBJ1-4; 7 bases map to TRBD1. Germline CDR1 is MNHEY and CDR2 is SVGAGI. The CDR3 is 18 residues long. V trimming: 0 bases; J trimming: 6 bases; junction bases outside the gene matches: 13. The CDR3 sequence: CASSYSAAAGGSYEKLFF. The CDR3 DNA reads as TGTGCCAGCAGTTACTCGGCGGCAGCAGGGGGAAGTTATGAAAAACTGTTTTTT.

This clonotype was detected ten times or more. The chain combines TRBV6-5 with TRBJ2-1; perhaps TRBD1 as D (5 bases). Germline V gene lookup returns CDR1 MNHEY and CDR2 SVGAGI. V shed 8 bases and J shed 4 bases, with 9 bases lying between them. CDR3 size: 12 residues. CDR3 protein: CASLGDYNEQFF. Written as DNA, the CDR3 is TGTGCCAGCTTAGGGGATTACAATGAGCAGTTCTTC.

There are a few counts of this clonotype. The chain joins TRBV12-3 or TRBV12-4 to TRBJ2-4; TRBD2 matches at 12 bases. The CDR3 length is 15 residues. V was pared by 5 bases and J by 8 bases, with 7 bases of the junction left unmatched. The CDR3 coding sequence is TGTGCCAGCAGTGCCCCTAGCGGGAGGGCCGACATTCAGTACTTC. Amino acid sequence: CASSAPSGRADIQYF.

There are a few counts of this clonotype. The genes are TRBV5-4 and TRBJ2-5; D remains ambiguous. CDR1 is SGHNT, CDR2 YYREEE, per germline (reference sequence). The CDR3 is made up of 14 amino acids. Deletions cut 3 bases from V and 1 base from J, with 10 bases between. The DNA of the CDR3 is TGTGCCAGCAGCTCACCTCGACTCCAAGAGACCCAGTACTTC. As protein: CASSSPRLQETQYF.

V usage is TRBV21-1 and J usage is TRBJ1-4; TRBD1, the D gene given by the table, was not confirmed from the DNA. TRBV21-1 is assigned pseudogene status. The CDR3 contains 14 residues. The CDR3 bases are TGTGCCAGCAGCACTGACAGGGACGGGGAAAAACTGTTTTTT. Translating gives CASSTDRDGEKLFF.

The rearrangement joins TRBV6-5 to TRBJ2-1; 9 bases map to TRBD1. CDR1 MNHEY and CDR2 SVGAGI come from the germline V gene. The CDR3 has 15 residues. The J segment lost 3 bases and the V segment lost 4 bases, leaving 4 bases of the junction unmatched. The CDR3 nucleotides are TGTGCCAGCAGTTCGCCGGGACAGGGCTACAATGAGCAGTTCTTC. Translated, it gives CASSSPGQGYNEQFF.

This clonotype was seen a handful of times. This sequence joins TRBV4-2 and TRBJ2-3; 7 nucleotides match TRBD2. The V gene end was trimmed by 1 base and the J gene end by 0 bases; junction bases not matched to a gene: 7. The CDR3 consists of 17 residues. Germline CDR1 and CDR2: LGHNA and YNFKEQ. CDR3 coding DNA: TGTGCCAGCAGCCAAGGGTCAAGCGGGAAGAGCACAGATACGCAGTATTTT. Residues: CASSQGSSGKSTDTQYF.

This clonotype was detected a few times. This sequence joins TRBV12-2 and TRBJ1-5; the D call of TRBD1 is as the table states it, not checked on the DNA. TRBV12-2 is labeled a pseudogene. This CDR3 comprises 14 residues. This CDR3 is CASRQRQGGQPQHF. The CDR3 DNA is TGTGCAAGTCGACAAAGACAGGGAGGACAGCCCCAGCATTTT.

CDR3 nucleotide sequence: TGCGCCAGCAGCTGGGTCCCGGGACAGGGGTCGCAGTATTTT. Protein sequence: CASSWVPGQGSQYF. The V gene is TRBV5-1, the J gene TRBJ2-3, with 10 bases matching TRBD1. CDR1 SGHRS and CDR2 YFSETQ come from the germline V gene. This CDR3 is 14 amino acids long. V gave up 3 bases and J gave up 10 bases; unmatched junction bases: 8.

This clonotype was picked up a small number of times. This chain links TRBV5-1 with TRBJ1-1, with D hard to call. Germline V lookup: CDR1 SGHRS, CDR2 YFSETQ. The V gene lost 2 bases and the J gene lost 3 bases, with 11 bases spanning the gap. The CDR3 is 14 amino acids. CDR3 DNA: TGCGCCAGCAGCTTCTCAGGCGATCACACTGAAGCTTTCTTT. Encoded protein: CASSFSGDHTEAFF.

This clonotype was detected only a few times. The J gene is TRBJ2-3, the V gene TRBV20-1; the D gene is possibly TRBD2 (6 bases). V shed 6 bases and J shed 1 base, with 14 bases lying between them. This CDR3 comprises 14 residues. The germline gives CDR1 DFQATT, CDR2 SNEGSKA (reference sequence). The CDR3 protein is CSAPGTPGTDTQYF. DNA for the CDR3: TGCAGTGCACCGGGGACTCCGGGCACAGATACGCAGTATTTT.

This clonotype has only a few counts. V usage is TRBV27 and J usage is TRBJ1-6; D unresolved. Germline values: CDR1 MNHEY, CDR2 SMNVEV (reference sequence). Trimming took 6 bases from V and 0 from J, leaving 6 bases between them. The CDR3 sequence is 14 residues long. CDR3 loop: CASRIDSYNSPLHF. CDR3 nucleotide sequence: TGTGCCAGCAGAATAGACTCCTATAATTCACCCCTCCACTTT.

This clonotype was recorded a few times. This chain joins TRBV4-1 and TRBJ2-3; the match to TRBD1 covers 7 bases. Germline assignment: CDR1 MGHRA and CDR2 YSYEKL. The V gene end was trimmed by 5 bases and the J gene end by 1 base; junction bases not matched to a gene: 9. This CDR3 is 16 amino acids long. CDR3 residues: CASSTRQGKGTDTQYF. DNA of the CDR3: TGCGCCAGCAGCACCCGACAGGGCAAGGGCACAGATACGCAGTATTTT.

There are a few counts of this clonotype. At one end the junction does not follow the germline gene, possibly because of a read error. The chain combines TRBV14 with TRBJ1-6; no clear D gene. Per germline, CDR1 SGHDN and CDR2 FVKESK. There are 14 residues in the CDR3. The CDR3 sequence: CASSQDFRDSPPHF. Written as DNA, the CDR3 is TGTGCCAGCAGCCAAGATTTTCGGGATTCACCCCCCCACTTT.

V usage is TRBV4-1 and J usage is TRBJ2-7, with D unclear. The germline CDR1 and CDR2 sequences are MGHRA and YSYEKL. The germline V and J ends were trimmed by 3 bases and 7 bases, with 7 bases remaining between them. The CDR3 consists of 11 residues. This chain's CDR3 is CASSQGQEQYF. The CDR3 DNA reads TGCGCCAGCAGCCAGGGCCAGGAGCAGTACTTC.

This clonotype was detected ten times or more. The V call is TRBV7-8, the J call TRBJ2-1; unclear D gene. Trimming removed 0 bases at V and 0 bases at J, with 12 bases between. The CDR3 contains 17 residues. Germline-derived CDR1 and CDR2 are SGHVS and FQNEAQ. The CDR3 region has the DNA TGTGCCAGCAGCTTAGCGCGGCGCCCGAGCTCCTACAATGAGCAGTTCTTC. It translates to CASSLARRPSSYNEQFF.

This clonotype was observed a few times. The chain employs TRBV14 and TRBJ2-4, with D hard to call. Trimming took off 5 bases at V and 4 bases at J, with 3 bases between the two ends. Germline V gene lookup returns CDR1 SGHDN and CDR2 FVKESK. The CDR3 is 11 amino acids. The CDR3 DNA follows: TGTGCCAGCAGCGCTAAAAACATTCAGTACTTC. Translation gives CASSAKNIQYF.

Ten or more counts support this clonotype. This chain connects TRBV19 to TRBJ2-6; the D is unclear. Trimming removed 5 bases from V and 2 bases from J, with 10 bases in between. The CDR3 spans 15 residues. Germline assignment: CDR1 LNHDA and CDR2 SQIVND (reference sequence). The CDR3 nucleotides are TGTGCCAGTAGTCCTCAGGAGACTGGGGCCAACGTCCTGACTTTC. Protein product: CASSPQETGANVLTF.

This clonotype was recorded many times. J is TRBJ2-3 and V is TRBV30, with D unclear. This CDR3 comprises 13 residues. Germline V gene lookup returns CDR1 GTSNPN and CDR2 SVGIG (reference sequence). V was trimmed by 3 bases and J by 6 bases, leaving 13 bases between them. DNA for the CDR3: TGTGCCTGGAGGAACAGAAAAAGGGATACGCAGTATTTT. This sequence encodes CAWRNRKRDTQYF.

This clonotype came up a few times. The chain employs TRBV7-8 and TRBJ2-7; 10 positions match TRBD1. This CDR3 is built from 15 residues. Germline V CDR1 and CDR2: SGHVS, FQNEAQ. Trimming at V came to 1 base and at J to 5 bases, leaving 5 bases not matched to a gene. DNA of the CDR3: TGTGCCAGCAGCTTAGAGGGACAGGGGTTCCACGAGCAGTACTTC. This codes for CASSLEGQGFHEQYF.